The 8 T cell receptor beta chains in this list originate from one sample, sequenced in a study of blood T cells in healthy people across ages. A second PCR of about 7 to 12 cycles used a sample-barcoded 5' primer and a J-beta primer mix. TCRdb recomputed calls from the 5' RACE reads with MiXCR, one row per CDR3 protein. The sample yields hundreds of thousands of distinct CDR3 sequences, around 43% seen once. Material for sequencing was blood. All receptors derive from a man aged 60-69 years in good health.

CDR3 bases: TGTGCCACCAGCAGTAAGACAGGGGGTCACACTGAAGCTTTCTTT. It translates to CATSSKTGGHTEAFF. The chain couples TRBV15 to TRBJ1-1, with 9 bases lining up with TRBD1. Germline lookup yields CDR1 LNHNV and CDR2 YYDKDF (reference sequence). V was pared by 3 bases and J by 3 bases, with 5 bases of the junction left unmatched. There are 15 residues in the CDR3.

V and J are TRBV11-1 and TRBJ2-7; D is possibly TRBD2 (6 bases). The germline gives CDR1 SGHAT, CDR2 FQDESV (reference sequence). With 2 bases removed from V and 3 bases from J, the gap between germline ends came to 11 bases. CDR3 size: 14 residues. CDR3 sequence: CASSLIGSRYEQYF. In nucleotides, the CDR3 is TGTGCCAGCAGCTTAATCGGGAGCCGCTACGAGCAGTACTTC.

This clonotype has a handful of counts. The chain is built from TRBV9 and TRBJ2-1, with D possibly TRBD1 on 7 matching bases. The CDR3 spans 16 residues. The germline gives CDR1 SGDLS, CDR2 YYNGEE. Between the trimmed V and J ends, which lost 4 bases and 4 bases, there was a span of 18 bases. The CDR3 DNA sequence: TGTGCCAGCAGCCGCGGGACAGCTTCTAGATACAATGAGCAGTTCTTC. Its translation is CASSRGTASRYNEQFF.

The V call is TRBV28, the J call TRBJ2-6; D is unclear. Germline assignment: CDR1 MDHEN and CDR2 SYDVKM. The CDR3 runs 15 residues. V shed 1 base and J shed 0 bases, with 4 bases lying between them. The CDR3 spells CASSLFASGANVLTF. The DNA of the CDR3 is TGTGCCAGCAGTTTATTCGCCTCTGGGGCCAACGTCCTGACTTTC.

This rearrangement joins TRBV20-1 to TRBJ2-5; 14 nucleotides align to TRBD2. The CDR3 consists of 15 residues. Germline CDR1 and CDR2: DFQATT and SNEGSKA (reference sequence). V lost 5 bases, J lost 5 bases, and 7 bases stayed unmatched. The CDR3 region has the DNA TGCAGTGCTGATAGACTAGCGGGAGGGCCGGAGACCCAGTACTTC. It specifies CSADRLAGGPETQYF.

This clonotype has only a few counts. The chain couples TRBV7-9 to TRBJ2-1; TRBD1 is a possible D gene (5 bases). The V gene's germline CDR1 is SEHNR and CDR2 FQNEAQ (reference sequence). The CDR3 is 14 residues long. V lost 7 bases, J lost 0 bases, and 10 bases lay in between. For the CDR3, the DNA is TGTGCCAGCATCCTAGACAGCTCCTACAATGAGCAGTTCTTC. Protein sequence: CASILDSSYNEQFF.

J is TRBJ1-5 and V is TRBV20-1; D unclear. The CDR3 totals 12 residues. Per germline, CDR1 DFQATT and CDR2 SNEGSKA (reference sequence). V dropped 1 base and J dropped 6 bases, with 7 bases sitting between them. The CDR3, as DNA: TGCAGTGCTAGAGTTAAGGCTCAGCCCCAGCATTTT. This translates into CSARVKAQPQHF.

This chain uses TRBV20-1 with TRBJ2-3; perhaps TRBD1 as D (6 bases). From germline, CDR1 is DFQATT and CDR2 SNEGSKA (reference sequence). The CDR3 runs to 15 residues. Between the trimmed V and J ends, which lost 1 base and 1 base, there was a span of 12 bases. CDR3 nucleotide sequence: TGCAGTGCTAGAGTTCGGGGACAAGGCACAGATACGCAGTATTTT. It is translated as CSARVRGQGTDTQYF.